Sequencing of this T cell receptor (beta chain) was carried out in a study of identical twins. Points from the study as a whole: Insertions were fewer in abundant cord blood beta clonotypes, whereas memory repertoires showed none of this pattern. Analyses based on zero insertions could be partly confounded by invariant MAIT and iNKT cells. Twin pairs' shared out-of-frame alpha sequences were enriched in low generation probability.

As for this clonotype: Its matching antigen is unknown.

All donors were healthy, and all were Caucasian. V lost 0 bases to trimming and J lost 7 bases, with 9 bases between them. The CDR3 has 14 residues. Germline-derived CDR1 and CDR2 are MNHEY and SVGAGI. TCRdb used MiXCR to reprocess the 5' RACE reads, holding one entry per CDR3 protein. The repertoire has about 660,000 distinct CDR3 sequences, more than 6.5% of them found once; the top ten carry around 0.98%. The same data also went into a second study, on yellow fever vaccine responses in identical twins.

The sequenced sample was PBMCs. This sequence joins TRBV6-5 and TRBJ1-4; D remains unclear. The sequence derives from a woman aged 18-30 years in good health. CDR3 protein: CASSYSIRTEKLFF. DNA for the CDR3: TGTGCCAGCAGTTACTCGATCCGTACTGAAAAACTGTTTTTT.